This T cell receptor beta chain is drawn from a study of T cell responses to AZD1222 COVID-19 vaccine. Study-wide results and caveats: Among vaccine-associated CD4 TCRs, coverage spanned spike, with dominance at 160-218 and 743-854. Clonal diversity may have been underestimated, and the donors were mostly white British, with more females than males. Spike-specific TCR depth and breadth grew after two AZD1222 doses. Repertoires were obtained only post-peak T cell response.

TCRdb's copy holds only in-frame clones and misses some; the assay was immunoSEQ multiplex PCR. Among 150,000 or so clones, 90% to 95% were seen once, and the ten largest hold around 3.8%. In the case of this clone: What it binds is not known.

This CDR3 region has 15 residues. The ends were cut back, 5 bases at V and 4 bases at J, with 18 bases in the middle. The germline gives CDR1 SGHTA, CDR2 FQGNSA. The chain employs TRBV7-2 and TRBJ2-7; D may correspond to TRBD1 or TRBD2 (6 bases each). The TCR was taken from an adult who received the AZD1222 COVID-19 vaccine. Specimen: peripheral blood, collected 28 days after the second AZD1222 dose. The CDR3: CASSPPGRGGYEQYF. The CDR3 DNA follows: TGTGCCAGCAGCCCGCCCGGGAGAGGGGGGTACGAGCAGTACTTC.